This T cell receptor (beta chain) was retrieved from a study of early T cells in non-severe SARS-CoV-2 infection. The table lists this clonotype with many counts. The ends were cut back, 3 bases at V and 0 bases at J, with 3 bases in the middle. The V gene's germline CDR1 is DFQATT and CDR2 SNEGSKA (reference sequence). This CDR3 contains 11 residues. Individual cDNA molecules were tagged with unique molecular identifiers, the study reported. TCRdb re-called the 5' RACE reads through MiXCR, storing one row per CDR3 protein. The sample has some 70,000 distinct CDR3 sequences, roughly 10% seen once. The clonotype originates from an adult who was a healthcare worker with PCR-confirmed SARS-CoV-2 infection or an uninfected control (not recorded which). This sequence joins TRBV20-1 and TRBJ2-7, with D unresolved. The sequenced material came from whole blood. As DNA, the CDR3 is TGCAGTGCTAGGGCCTCCTACGAGCAGTACTTC. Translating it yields CSARASYEQYF.